This T cell receptor beta chain appears in the sequencing data of a study of cytomegalovirus exposure and HLA in healthy donors. In the study overall: In a previous analysis, 110 million or so unique TCR beta sequences were found from about 190 million T cells.

The CDR3 spans 14 residues. With 6 bases clipped from V and 1 base from J, the junction kept 6 bases outside the gene matches. The V gene's germline CDR1 is SQVTM and CDR2 ANQGSEA. For this clone: The antigen remains undetermined.

Healthy bone marrow donors formed the donor group. Donors counted as nominally healthy when sampled, yet unrecorded immune exposures were likely. A multiplex PCR was run with 60 Vbeta primers and 13 Jbeta primers. Assay used: immunoSEQ multiplex PCR; TCRdb lists only in-frame clones, some missing. This sample has about 130,000 clones; around 78% occur once, and the top ten carry 4% to 5.5%. Study results and caveats: Later, an analysis found that common viral pathogens appeared to be linked with several of the most significant clusters.

This TCR was sampled from a man aged 60 to 75 in good health and CMV-seropositive. Source material: PBMCs. V and J are TRBV29-1 and TRBJ1-2, with 9 bases identical to TRBD1. CDR3 loop: CSVVDRGINYGYTF. The CDR3, as DNA: TGCAGCGTAGTTGACAGGGGGATTAACTATGGCTACACCTTC.